The rows below give T cell receptor beta chains drawn from one sample of a study of shared clonotypes between healthy human individuals. The method was immunoSEQ multiplex PCR; TCRdb's version includes in-frame clones alone and lacks a portion of them. The sample has 1 million to 1.3 million clones, roughly 74% seen once. The source material was memory CD4+ T cells from PBMCs. The receptor source for this set is a man aged 18 to 29 in good health. Some clones in this sample may be carry-over from other donors' samples. CDR3s include the opening cysteine and the closing phenylalanine or tryptophan. Size values are once, few and many counts, or a class for expanded clones, and some rows have none.

V gene	clone size	CDR3 length	J gene	CDR3 protein
TRBV19	.	14	TRBJ2-5	CASSGVASSGTQYF
TRBV4-2	.	15	TRBJ2-3	CASSLVGSSADTQYF
TRBV5-4	.	16	TRBJ1-1	CASSKTGNLLGTEAFF
TRBV27	few	14	TRBJ2-7	CASNSGTGVYEQYF
TRBV4-1	.	13	TRBJ2-5	CASSRVQTETQYF
TRBV29-1	.	15	TRBJ2-1	CSVEVNGAATNEQFF
TRBV5-6	.	16	TRBJ2-7	CASSLGGRGLPHEQYF
TRBV7-3	.	14	TRBJ2-1	CASSLTAWTYEQFF
TRBV9	.	15	TRBJ2-5	CASSLNVGHQETQYF
TRBV2	few	14	TRBJ2-7	CASSPDRAFHEQYF
TRBV7-8	few	14	TRBJ1-1	CASSLVGGNTEAFF
TRBV6-1	.	14	TRBJ2-7	CASSESDREGEQYF
TRBV5-1	once	15	TRBJ1-1	CASSLGPGGNTEAFF
TRBV7-2	.	14	TRBJ1-2	CASSFPDRGQGYTF
TRBV14	.	12	TRBJ2-3	CASSQDTDTQYF
TRBV5-1	.	14	TRBJ2-2	CASSPTAGGGELFF
TRBV5-1	.	15	TRBJ1-4	CASRPGTTTNEKLFF
TRBV6-1	few	13	TRBJ2-7	CASSSHGGYEQYF
TRBV2	.	13	TRBJ1-1	CASSDSGKFEAFF
TRBV5-1	.	16	TRBJ2-1	CASSLRPSGTANEQFF
TRBV10-2	.	13	TRBJ1-4	CASRAGPNEKLFF
TRBV7-8	.	15	TRBJ1-4	CASSINRGEDEKLFF
TRBV11-2	once	16	TRBJ2-6	CASSPGTGPGANVLTF
TRBV29-1	.	16	TRBJ2-3	CSVPKTGGGVTDTQYF
TRBV9	.	16	TRBJ2-3	CASSVGRGRGTDTQYF
TRBV28	once	14	TRBJ2-3	CASADRGSTDTQYF
TRBV2	.	15	TRBJ2-2	CASRASHRGAGELFF
TRBV11-2	.	14	TRBJ2-1	CASSLPLGLREQFF
TRBV27	once	16	TRBJ2-1	CASSSFQGSAVSEQFF
TRBV5-1	.	12	TRBJ1-4	CASSLGNEKLFF
TRBV29-1	.	12	TRBJ1-4	CRIQAGCEKLFF
TRBV9	.	14	TRBJ2-5	CASSVLAVPETQYF
TRBV6-5	.	15	TRBJ1-4	CASSYGGRRGEKLFF
TRBV2	many	14	TRBJ2-1	CASSTGGTHNEQFF
TRBV6-5	.	15	TRBJ2-1	CASSYSGRTGVGQFF
TRBV7-9	few	15	TRBJ2-7	CASSLEQGSSYEQYF
TRBV28	.	17	TRBJ1-5	CASSLSSGVKVYQPQHF
TRBV7-9	.	17	TRBJ2-2	CASSLGPGGDKTGELFF
TRBV28	.	17	TRBJ1-2	CASSSQPRTGGKGGYTF
TRBV29-1	.	17	TRBJ2-1	CSVEGPKAGESYNEQFF
TRBV19	.	15	TRBJ1-2	CASSIAKTARYGYTF
TRBV4-2	.	14	TRBJ2-7	CASSQLAGGYEQYF
TRBV14	.	16	TRBJ2-7	CASSQGWGQGTYEQYF
TRBV28	few	15	TRBJ2-1	CASRGPSGSYNEQFF